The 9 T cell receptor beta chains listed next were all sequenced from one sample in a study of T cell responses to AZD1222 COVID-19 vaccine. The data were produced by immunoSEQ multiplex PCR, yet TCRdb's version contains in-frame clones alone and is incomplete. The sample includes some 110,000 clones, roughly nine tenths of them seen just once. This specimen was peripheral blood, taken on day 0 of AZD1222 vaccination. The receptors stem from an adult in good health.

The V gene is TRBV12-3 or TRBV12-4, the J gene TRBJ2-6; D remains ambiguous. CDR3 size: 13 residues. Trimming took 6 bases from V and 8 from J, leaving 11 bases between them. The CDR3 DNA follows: TGTGCCAGCAGCCTTGGCCCACCCAACGTCCTGACTTTC. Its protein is CASSLGPPNVLTF.

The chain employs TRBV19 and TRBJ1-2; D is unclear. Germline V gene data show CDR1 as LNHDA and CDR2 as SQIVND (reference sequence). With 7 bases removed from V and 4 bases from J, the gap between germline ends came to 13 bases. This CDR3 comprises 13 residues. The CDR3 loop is CASNTPGSYGYTF. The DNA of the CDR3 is TGTGCCAGTAACACCCCCGGATCCTATGGCTACACCTTC.

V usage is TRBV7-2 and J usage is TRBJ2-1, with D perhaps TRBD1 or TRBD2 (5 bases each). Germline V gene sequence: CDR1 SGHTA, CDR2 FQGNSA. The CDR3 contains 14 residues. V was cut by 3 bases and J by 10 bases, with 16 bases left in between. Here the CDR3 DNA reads TGTGCCAGCAGCTTCCCCGGGGCCCTACAAGAGCAGTTCTTC. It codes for CASSFPGALQEQFF.

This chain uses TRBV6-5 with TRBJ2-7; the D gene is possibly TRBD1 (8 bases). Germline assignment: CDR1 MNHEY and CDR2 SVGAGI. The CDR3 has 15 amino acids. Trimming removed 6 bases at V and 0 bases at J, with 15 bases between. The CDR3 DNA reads TGTGCCAGCAGCCACAGGGGGGGGATCTCCTACGAGCAGTACGTC. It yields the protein CASSHRGGISYEQYV.

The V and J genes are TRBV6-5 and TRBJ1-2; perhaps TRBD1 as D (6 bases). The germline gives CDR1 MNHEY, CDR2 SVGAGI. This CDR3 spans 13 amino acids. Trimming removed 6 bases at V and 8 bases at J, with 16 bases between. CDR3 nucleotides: TGTGCCAGCAGCCGGACAGATCCTAAGGGCTACACCTTC. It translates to CASSRTDPKGYTF.

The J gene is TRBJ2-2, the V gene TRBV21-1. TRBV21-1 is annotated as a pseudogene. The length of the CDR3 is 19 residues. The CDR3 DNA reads TGTGCCAGCAGCAAAGATGGGCGAGGTGTCCCGCGGAACACCGGGGAGCTGTTTTTT. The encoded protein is CASSKDGRGVPRNTGELFF.

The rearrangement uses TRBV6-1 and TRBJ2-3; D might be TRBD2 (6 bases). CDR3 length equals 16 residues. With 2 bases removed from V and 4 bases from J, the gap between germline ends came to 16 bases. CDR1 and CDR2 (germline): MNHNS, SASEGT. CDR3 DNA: TGTGCCAGCAGTGAATTGGGGGGACTTGCCGCAGATACGCAGTATTTT. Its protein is CASSELGGLAADTQYF.

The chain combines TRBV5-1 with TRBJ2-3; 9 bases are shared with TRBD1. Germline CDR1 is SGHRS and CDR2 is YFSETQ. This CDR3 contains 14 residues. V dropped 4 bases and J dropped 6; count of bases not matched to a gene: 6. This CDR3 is CASSPGQGEDTQYF. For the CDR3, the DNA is TGCGCCAGCAGCCCGGGACAGGGAGAGGATACGCAGTATTTT.

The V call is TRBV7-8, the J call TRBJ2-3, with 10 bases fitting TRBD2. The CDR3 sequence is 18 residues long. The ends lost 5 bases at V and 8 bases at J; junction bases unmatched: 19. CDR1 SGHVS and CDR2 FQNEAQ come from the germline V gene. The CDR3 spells CASSLRLAGGLFRGTQYF. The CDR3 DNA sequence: TGTGCCAGCAGCCTCCGACTAGCGGGCGGACTCTTCAGAGGTACGCAGTATTTT.